This T cell receptor (beta chain) was captured by sequencing in a study of T cell responses to AZD1222 COVID-19 vaccine. The study, taken as a whole, reports: Nearly half of unique spike-specific TCRs reportedly avoided B.1.351 and B.1.1.7 mutated regions. Of the AZD1222 recipients, only 5 or 6 were seropositive at baseline. Vaccination with two AZD1222 doses was followed by a rise in Spike-specific TCR breadth and depth. The sample set comprised mostly white British donors with more females, and clonal diversity was possibly underestimated.

CDR1 is MGHRA, CDR2 YSYEKL, per germline. The CDR3 totals 14 residues. V was shortened by 0 bases and J by 8 bases, with 10 bases between the two germline ends. Repertoires were generated with immunoSEQ multiplex PCR, while TCRdb's copy carries only in-frame clones and drops some. The repertoire holds some 79,000 clones, with 80% to 90% as singletons. A note on this clone: The target antigen is unknown.

This clonotype originated in an adult who received the AZD1222 COVID-19 vaccine. The sequencing used peripheral blood, collected 28 days after the second AZD1222 dose. The chain couples TRBV4-1 to TRBJ2-2; the D is unclear. The CDR3 coding sequence is TGCGCCAGCAGCCAAGAATCCACCCCGGGGGAGCTGTTTTTT. Translated: CASSQESTPGELFF.